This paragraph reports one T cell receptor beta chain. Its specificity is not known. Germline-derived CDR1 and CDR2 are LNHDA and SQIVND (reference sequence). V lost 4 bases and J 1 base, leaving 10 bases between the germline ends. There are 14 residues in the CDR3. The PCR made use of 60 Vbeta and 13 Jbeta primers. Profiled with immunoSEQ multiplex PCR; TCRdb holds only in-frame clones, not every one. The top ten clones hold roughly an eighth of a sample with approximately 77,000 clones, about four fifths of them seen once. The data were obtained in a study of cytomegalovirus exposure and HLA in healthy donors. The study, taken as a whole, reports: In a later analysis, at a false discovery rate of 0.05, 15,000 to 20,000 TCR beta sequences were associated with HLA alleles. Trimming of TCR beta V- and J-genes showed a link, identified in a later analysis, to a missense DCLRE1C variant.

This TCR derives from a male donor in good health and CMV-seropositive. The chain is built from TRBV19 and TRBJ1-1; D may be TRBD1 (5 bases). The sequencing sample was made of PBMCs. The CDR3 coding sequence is TGTGCCAGTAGTAACGACAGAAAGAACACTGAAGCTTTCTTT. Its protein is CASSNDRKNTEAFF.